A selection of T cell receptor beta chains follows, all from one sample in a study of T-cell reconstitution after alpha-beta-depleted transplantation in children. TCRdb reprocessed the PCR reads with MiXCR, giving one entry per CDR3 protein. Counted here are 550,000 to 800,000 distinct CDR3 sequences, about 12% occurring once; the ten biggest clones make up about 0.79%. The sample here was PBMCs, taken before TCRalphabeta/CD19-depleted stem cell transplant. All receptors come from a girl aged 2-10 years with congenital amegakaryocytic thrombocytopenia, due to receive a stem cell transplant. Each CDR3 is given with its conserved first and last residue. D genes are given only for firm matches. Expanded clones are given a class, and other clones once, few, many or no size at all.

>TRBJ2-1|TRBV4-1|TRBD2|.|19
CASSQIGLAGGRTRNEQFF
TGCGCCAGCAGCCAAATTGGGCTAGCGGGGGGGCGCACGAGGAATGAGCAGTTCTTC
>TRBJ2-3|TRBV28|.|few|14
CASSSVGEADTQYF
TGTGCCAGCAGTTCTGTGGGAGAGGCAGATACGCAGTATTTT
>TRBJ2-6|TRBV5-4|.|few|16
CASRDFLSSGANVLTF
TGTGCCAGCAGGGACTTTCTAAGCTCTGGGGCCAACGTCCTGACTTTC
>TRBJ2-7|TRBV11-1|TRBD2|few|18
CASSPKGTSGGASYEQYF
TGTGCCAGCAGCCCCAAAGGGACTAGCGGGGGTGCCTCCTACGAGCAGTACTTC
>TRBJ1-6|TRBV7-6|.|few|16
CASSLAAAGTDSPLHF
TGTGCCAGCAGCTTAGCGGCCGCTGGGACGGATTCACCCCTCCACTTT
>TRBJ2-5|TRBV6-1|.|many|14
CASKKDTYQETQYF
TGTGCCAGCAAAAAAGACACGTACCAAGAGACCCAGTACTTC
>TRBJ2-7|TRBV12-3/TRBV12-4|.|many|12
CASSFGLYEQYF
TGTGCCAGCAGTTTCGGGCTCTACGAGCAGTACTTC
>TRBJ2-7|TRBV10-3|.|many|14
CAISETGYSYEQYF
TGTGCCATCAGTGAGACAGGGTACTCCTACGAGCAGTACTTC
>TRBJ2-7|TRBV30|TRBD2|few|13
CAWRHAGAYEQYF
TGTGCCTGGAGGCACGCGGGAGCGTACGAGCAGTACTTC
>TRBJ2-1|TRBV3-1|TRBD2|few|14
CASSQGLAGGQEFF
TGTGCCAGCAGCCAAGGACTAGCGGGAGGGCAAGAGTTCTTC
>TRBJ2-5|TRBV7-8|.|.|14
CASSRPLRQETQYF
TGTGCCAGCAGCCGACCGCTCCGGCAGGAGACCCAGTACTTC
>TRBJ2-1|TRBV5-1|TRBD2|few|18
CASSFLPAGGTSYNEQFF
TGCGCCAGCAGCTTTCTCCCAGCGGGAGGAACATCCTACAATGAGCAGTTCTTC
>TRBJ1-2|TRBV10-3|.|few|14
CAISESENGYGYTF
TGTGCCATCAGTGAGTCTGAGAATGGCTATGGCTACACCTTC
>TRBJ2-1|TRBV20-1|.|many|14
CSARDGTKYNEQFF
TGCAGTGCTAGAGATGGTACCAAGTACAATGAGCAGTTCTTC
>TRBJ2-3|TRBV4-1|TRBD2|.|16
CASSQGSGSYPDTQYF
TGCGCCAGCAGCCAAGGGAGCGGGAGCTACCCAGATACGCAGTATTTT
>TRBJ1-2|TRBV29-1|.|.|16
CSVDEGRGGGHYGDTF
TGCAGCGTTGATGAGGGACGAGGTGGGGGGCACTATGGCGACACCTTC
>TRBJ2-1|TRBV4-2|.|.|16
CASSQETQSSYNEQFF
TGTGCCAGCAGCCAAGAGACGCAAAGCTCCTACAATGAGCAGTTCTTC
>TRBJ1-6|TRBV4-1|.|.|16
CASSQDPRVENSPLHF
TGCGCCAGCAGCCAAGATCCACGGGTGGAGAATTCACCCCTCCACTTT
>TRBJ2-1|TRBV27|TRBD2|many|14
CASSFGTSGNEQFF
TGTGCCAGCAGTTTTGGGACTAGCGGAAATGAGCAGTTCTTC
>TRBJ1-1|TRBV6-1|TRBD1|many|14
CASSPRTGDTEAFF
TGTGCCAGCAGTCCCCGGACAGGCGATACTGAAGCTTTCTTT
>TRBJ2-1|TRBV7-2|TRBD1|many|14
CASSIPTGYNEQFF
TGTGCCAGCAGCATCCCGACAGGGTACAATGAGCAGTTCTTC
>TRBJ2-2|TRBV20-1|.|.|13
CSAMGENTGELFF
TGCAGTGCTATGGGGGAGAACACCGGGGAGCTGTTTTTT
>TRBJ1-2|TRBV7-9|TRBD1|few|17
CASSLGFVAGGDDGYTF
TGTGCCAGCAGCTTAGGTTTCGTGGCAGGGGGCGACGATGGCTACACCTTC
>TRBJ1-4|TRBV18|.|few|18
CASSPPRVTPPQNEKLFF
TGTGCCAGCTCACCACCGCGGGTTACCCCCCCACAAAATGAAAAACTGTTTTTT
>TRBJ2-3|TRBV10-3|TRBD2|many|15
CAISVSREATDTQYF
TGTGCCATCAGTGTTTCTCGGGAGGCCACAGATACGCAGTATTTT
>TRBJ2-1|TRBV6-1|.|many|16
CASNAVGTDLDNEQFF
TGTGCCAGCAACGCCGTGGGGACCGACTTAGACAATGAGCAGTTCTTC
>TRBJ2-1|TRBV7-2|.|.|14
CASSLSRDYNEQFF
TGTGCCAGCAGCTTATCCCGAGACTACAATGAGCAGTTCTTC
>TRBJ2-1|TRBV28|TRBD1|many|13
CASCGQGDNEQFF
TGTGCCAGCTGCGGACAGGGAGACAATGAGCAGTTCTTC
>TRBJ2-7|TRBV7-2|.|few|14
CASSLAKGTYEQYF
TGTGCCAGCAGCTTAGCGAAGGGAACCTACGAGCAGTACTTC
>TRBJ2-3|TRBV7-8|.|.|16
CASSLVAYGTRDTQYF
TGTGCCAGCAGCTTAGTAGCGTACGGGACCCGAGATACGCAGTATTTT
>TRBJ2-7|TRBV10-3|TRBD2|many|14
CAISVGGSLNEQYF
TGTGCCATCAGTGTCGGCGGGAGCCTGAACGAGCAGTACTTC
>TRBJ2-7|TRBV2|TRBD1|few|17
CAVRGQGALFARYEQYF
TGTGCCGTCAGGGGACAGGGGGCTTTATTCGCCAGGTACGAGCAGTACTTC
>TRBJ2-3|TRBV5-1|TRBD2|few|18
CASSLGWGAGGPADTQYF
TGCGCCAGCAGCTTGGGTTGGGGAGCGGGAGGACCGGCAGATACGCAGTATTTT
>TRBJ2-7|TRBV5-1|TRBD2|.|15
CASSGVAGSSYEQYF
TGCGCCAGCAGCGGAGTAGCGGGTAGCTCCTACGAGCAGTACTTC
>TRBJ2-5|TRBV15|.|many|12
CATSSIGETQYF
TGTGCCACCAGCAGTATCGGGGAGACCCAGTACTTC
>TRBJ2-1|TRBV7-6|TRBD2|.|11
CASAAGDEQFF
TGTGCCAGCGCCGCGGGAGATGAGCAGTTCTTC